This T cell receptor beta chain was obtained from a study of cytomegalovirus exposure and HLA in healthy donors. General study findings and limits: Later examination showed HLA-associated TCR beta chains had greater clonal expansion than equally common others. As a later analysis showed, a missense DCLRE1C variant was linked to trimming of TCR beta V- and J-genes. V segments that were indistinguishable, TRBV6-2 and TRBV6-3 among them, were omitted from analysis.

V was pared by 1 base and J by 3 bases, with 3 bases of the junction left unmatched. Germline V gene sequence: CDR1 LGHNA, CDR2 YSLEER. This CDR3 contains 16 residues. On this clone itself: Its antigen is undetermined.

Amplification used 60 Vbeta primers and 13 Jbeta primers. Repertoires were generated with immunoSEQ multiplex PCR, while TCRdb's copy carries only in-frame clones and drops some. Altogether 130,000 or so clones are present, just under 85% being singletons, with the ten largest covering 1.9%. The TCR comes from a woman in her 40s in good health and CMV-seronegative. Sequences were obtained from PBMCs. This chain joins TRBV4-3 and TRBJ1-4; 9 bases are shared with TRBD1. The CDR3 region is CASSQVWDRANEKLFF. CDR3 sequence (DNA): TGCGCCAGCAGCCAAGTCTGGGACAGGGCTAATGAAAAACTGTTTTTT.